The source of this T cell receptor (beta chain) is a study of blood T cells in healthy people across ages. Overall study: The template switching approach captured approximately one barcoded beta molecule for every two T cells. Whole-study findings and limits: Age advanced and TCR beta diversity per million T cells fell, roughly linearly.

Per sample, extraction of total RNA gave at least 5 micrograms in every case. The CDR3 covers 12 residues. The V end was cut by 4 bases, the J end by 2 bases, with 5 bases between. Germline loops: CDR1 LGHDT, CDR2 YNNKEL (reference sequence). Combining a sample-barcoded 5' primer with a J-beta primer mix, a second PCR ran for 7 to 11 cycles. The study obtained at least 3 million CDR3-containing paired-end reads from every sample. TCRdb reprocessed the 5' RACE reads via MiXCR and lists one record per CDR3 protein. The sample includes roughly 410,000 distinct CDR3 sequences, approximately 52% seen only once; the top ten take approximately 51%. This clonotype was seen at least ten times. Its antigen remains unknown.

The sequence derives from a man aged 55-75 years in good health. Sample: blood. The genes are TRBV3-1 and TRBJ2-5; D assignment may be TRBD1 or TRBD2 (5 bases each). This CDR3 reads CASSRGQETQYF. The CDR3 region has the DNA TGTGCCAGCAGCCGGGGGCAAGAGACCCAGTACTTC.